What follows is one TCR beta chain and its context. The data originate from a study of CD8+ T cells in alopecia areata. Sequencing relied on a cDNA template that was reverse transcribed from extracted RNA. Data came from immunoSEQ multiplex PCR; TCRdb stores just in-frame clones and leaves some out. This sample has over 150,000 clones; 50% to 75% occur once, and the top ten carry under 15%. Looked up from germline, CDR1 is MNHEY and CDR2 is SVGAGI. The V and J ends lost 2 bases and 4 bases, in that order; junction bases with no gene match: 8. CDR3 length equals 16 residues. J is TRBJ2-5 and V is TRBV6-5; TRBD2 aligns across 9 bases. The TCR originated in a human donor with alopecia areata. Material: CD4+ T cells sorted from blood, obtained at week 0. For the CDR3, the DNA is TGTGCCAGCAGTTACGGGCGGGGGGGCGTTCGAGAGACCCAGTACTTC. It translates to CASSYGRGGVRETQYF.